A single sample gave rise to the 5 T cell receptor beta chains below, sequenced in a study of shared clonotypes between healthy human individuals. Assay: immunoSEQ multiplex PCR; the TCRdb copy retains only in-frame clones and omits some. The sample comprises approximately 240,000 clones, 50% to 80% of which are singletons, and around 10% rests with the top ten. Sample: memory CD4+ T cells sorted from blood. Subset denoted: CD45RA-negative fraction. Receptor source: a man aged 25-45 years in good health.

The V gene is TRBV5-1, the J gene TRBJ2-7, with D possibly called TRBD1 or TRBD2 (5 bases each). The CDR3 loop spans 16 amino acids. Trimming left V 4 bases short and J 3 bases short, with 20 bases between. From germline, CDR1 is SGHRS and CDR2 YFSETQ. The CDR3 here is CASSANPGTGFYEQYF. CDR3 sequence (DNA): TGCGCCAGCAGCGCGAACCCGGGGACGGGATTCTACGAGCAGTACTTC.

The chain recombines TRBV7-9 with TRBJ2-5, with a tentative D call TRBD1 (5 bases). Germline loops: CDR1 SEHNR, CDR2 FQNEAQ (reference sequence). The CDR3 runs to 14 residues. V dropped 1 base and J dropped 5 bases, with 11 bases sitting between them. The CDR3 DNA sequence: TGTGCCAGCAGCTTAGGGGGCGCCGGTGAGACCCAGTACTTC. Translating gives CASSLGGAGETQYF. The full variable domain, completed using reference TRBV7-9 and TRBJ2-5, is DTGVSQNPRHKITKRGQNVTFRCDPISEHNRLYWYRQTLGQGPEFLTYFQNEAQLEKSRLLSDRFSAERPKGSFSTLEIQRTEQGDSAMYLCASSLGGAGETQYFGPGTRLLVL.

V is TRBV7-6 and J is TRBJ2-2, with D possibly TRBD2 on 6 matching bases. The CDR3 totals 15 residues. V was cut by 1 base and J by 5 bases, with 11 bases left in between. From germline, CDR1 is SGHVS and CDR2 FNYEAQ. CDR3 sequence reads: CASSLGDSPTGELFF. The DNA for the CDR3 is TGTGCCAGCAGCTTAGGGGACTCCCCGACCGGGGAGCTGTTTTTT.

J is TRBJ1-5 and V is TRBV5-6; D ambiguous. CDR3 length: 13 amino acids. V lost 4 bases and J 6 bases, leaving 11 bases between the germline ends. Germline V gives CDR1 SGHDT, CDR2 YYEEEE. CDR3 nucleotides: TGTGCCAGCAGCCCGCAGAGGAGTCAGCCCCAGCATTTT. This gives the protein CASSPQRSQPQHF. The entire variable domain, with the rest obtained from reference TRBV5-6 and TRBJ1-5, is as follows: DAGVTQSPTHLIKTRGQQVTLRCSPKSGHDTVSWYQQALGQGPQFIFQYYEEEERQRGNFPDRFSGHQFPNYSSELNVNALLLGDSALYLCASSPQRSQPQHFGDGTRLSIL.

The gene calls are TRBV7-3 and TRBJ2-3; D uncertain. With 1 base removed from V and 4 bases from J, the gap between germline ends came to 3 bases. There are 12 residues in the CDR3. The germline V gene encodes CDR1 SGHTA and CDR2 FQGTGA. The CDR3, as DNA: TGTGCCAGCAGCTTAAACTCAGATACGCAGTATTTT. This encodes CASSLNSDTQYF.